Listed below are T cell receptor beta chains from one sample, sequenced in a study of blood T cell repertoires in COVID-19. The table came from immunoSEQ multiplex PCR; TCRdb's copy has only in-frame clones and leaves some out. The table lists roughly 290,000 clones, approximately 85% of them singletons. The specimen was PBMCs or T cells enriched from blood (not recorded which). These receptors were taken from a woman in her 30s who had recovered from COVID-19. CDR3s include the opening cysteine and the closing phenylalanine or tryptophan. Fields, in order: CDR3 protein, CDR3 DNA, clone size, J gene, CDR3 length, V gene, D gene. D genes are given only for firm matches. Rows may omit the clone size; those that give it use once, few, many or a size class.

CATPRREGQSEQFF,TGTGCCACTCCCCGGCGGGAGGGCCAGAGTGAGCAGTTCTTC,once,TRBJ2-1,14,TRBV2,TRBD2
CASHPGGTTNTDTQYF,TGCGCCAGCCACCCCGGGGGGACAACCAACACAGATACGCAGTATTTT,-,TRBJ2-3,16,TRBV5-1,-
CASSPSGTGGADYYEQYF,TGTGCCAGCAGCCCTAGTGGGACAGGGGGCGCCGACTACTACGAGCAGTACTTC,-,TRBJ2-7,18,TRBV13,TRBD1
CASSQGTGEYSPLHF,TGTGCCAGCAGCCAAGGCACAGGGGAGTATTCACCCCTCCACTTT,-,TRBJ1-6,15,TRBV3-1/TRBV3-2,TRBD1
CASSPYQDTEAFF,TGTGCCAGCTCACCATACCAGGACACTGAAGCTTTCTTT,-,TRBJ1-1,13,TRBV18,-
CASSIGQGNTEAFF,TGTGCCAGTAGTATCGGACAGGGGAACACTGAAGCTTTCTTT,-,TRBJ1-1,14,TRBV19,TRBD1
CASSDGQRDEQYF,TGTGCCAGCAGTGATGGGCAAAGAGACGAGCAGTACTTC,-,TRBJ2-7,13,TRBV2,-
CASSPRDIRLQGTQYF,TGTGCCAGCAGCCCCCGGGACATTCGGCTTCAGGGGACCCAGTACTTC,-,TRBJ2-5,16,TRBV5-6,-
CASSDRNRDYNEQFF,TGCGCCAGCAGTGACCGGAACAGGGACTACAATGAGCAGTTCTTC,-,TRBJ2-1,15,TRBV10-1,-
CASGLGRGEQFF,TGTGCTAGTGGGTTGGGACGCGGTGAGCAGTTCTTC,-,TRBJ2-1,12,TRBV12-5,-
CSVQEYNEQFF,TGCAGCGTCCAGGAATACAATGAGCAGTTCTTC,-,TRBJ2-1,11,TRBV29-1,-
CASSPSGQNTEAFF,TGTGCCAGCAGCCCCTCAGGACAGAACACTGAAGCTTTCTTT,many,TRBJ1-1,14,TRBV9,-
CASNRGGASNQPQHF,TGTGCCAGCAACCGGGGGGGGGCCAGCAATCAGCCCCAGCATTTT,-,TRBJ1-5,15,TRBV27,-
CASSAQRGRGSDTQYF,TGTGCCAGCAGCGCTCAAAGGGGGAGAGGTTCAGATACGCAGTATTTT,once,TRBJ2-3,16,TRBV9,-
CASSPDRPEDQPQHF,TGTGCCAGCAGTCCGGACAGACCAGAGGATCAGCCCCAGCATTTT,-,TRBJ1-5,15,TRBV28,-
CASRLIAGAVDEQYF,TGCGCCAGCAGACTAATAGCGGGAGCGGTCGACGAGCAGTACTTC,-,TRBJ2-7,15,TRBV5-1,TRBD2
CASSSAGTLNTGELFF,TGTGCCAGCAGTTCCGCCGGGACACTGAACACCGGGGAGCTGTTTTTT,-,TRBJ2-2,16,TRBV28,-
CASILGTISSTGDTGQPQHF,TGTGCCAGCATCTTAGGGACCATATCTTCGACAGGGGATACAGGACAGCCCCAGCATTTT,-,TRBJ1-5,20,TRBV7-8,TRBD1
CATSDGTGAHEAFF,TGTGCCACCAGTGATGGGACAGGGGCTCATGAAGCTTTCTTT,-,TRBJ1-1,14,TRBV24-1,TRBD1
CASRSRTGRWGTQYF,TGTGCCAGCAGGAGCAGGACAGGCCGGTGGGGGACCCAGTACTTC,-,TRBJ2-5,15,TRBV6-5,TRBD1
CASSLAASGTSYEQYF,TGTGCCAGCAGCTTAGCGGCTAGCGGGACATCCTACGAGCAGTACTTC,once,TRBJ2-7,16,TRBV7-9,TRBD2
CSVDRAATDTQYF,TGCAGCGTTGACCGAGCGGCCACAGATACGCAGTATTTT,-,TRBJ2-3,13,TRBV29-1,-
CAWGASYGYTF,TGTGCCTGGGGAGCTTCCTATGGCTACACCTTC,-,TRBJ1-2,11,TRBV30,-
CASSSGRGDNEQFF,TGTGCCAGCAGCAGCGGGAGAGGGGACAATGAGCAGTTCTTC,-,TRBJ2-1,14,TRBV7-3,TRBD2
CASSISGTAGGGYTF,TGTGCCAGCAGCATAAGTGGTACGGCCGGGGGTGGCTACACCTTC,-,TRBJ1-2,15,TRBV21-1,-
CASSLNPRRETQYF,TGTGCCAGCAGTTTAAATCCTAGAAGAGAGACCCAGTACTTC,-,TRBJ2-5,14,TRBV28,-
CASSLVFGLTYEQYF,TGTGCCAGCAGCTTAGTTTTCGGACTAACCTACGAGCAGTACTTC,-,TRBJ2-7,15,TRBV7-2,-
CASKERRGFDYGYTF,TGTGCCAGCAAGGAGAGGCGGGGGTTTGACTATGGCTACACCTTC,-,TRBJ1-2,15,TRBV2,-
CASRNRDRGRNEQFF,TGTGCCAGCAGAAACCGGGACAGGGGTCGAAATGAGCAGTTCTTC,-,TRBJ2-1,15,TRBV2,TRBD1
CASNLDSYGYTF,TGTGCCAGCAACTTGGACAGCTATGGCTACACCTTC,-,TRBJ1-2,12,TRBV28,-
CASSLPTGGTVF,TGTGCCAGCAGCTTACCGACAGGGGGGACGGTCTTC,once,TRBJ2-1,12,TRBV5-4,TRBD1
CASSVTGQYSNQPQHF,TGTGCCAGCAGTGTTACGGGACAGTATAGCAATCAGCCCCAGCATTTT,-,TRBJ1-5,16,TRBV6-1,TRBD1
CASSPRRGTQYF,TGTGCCAGCAGCCCGAGACGGGGGACCCAGTACTTC,-,TRBJ2-5,12,TRBV3-1/TRBV3-2,-
CASSTPEAANYGYTF,TGTGCCAGCAGTACCCCTGAGGCAGCTAACTATGGCTACACCTTC,-,TRBJ1-2,15,TRBV6-5,-
CASRTIRAGGRNTIYF,TGTGCCAGCAGGACCATTCGAGCAGGGGGCAGAAACACCATATATTTT,-,TRBJ1-3,16,TRBV28,TRBD1
CASNPGGWYSGANVLTF,TGTGCCAGCAATCCTGGAGGGTGGTACTCTGGGGCCAACGTCCTGACTTTC,-,TRBJ2-6,17,TRBV27,-
CASSLLDREETQYF,TGTGCCAGCAGTCTACTCGACAGGGAAGAGACCCAGTACTTC,-,TRBJ2-5,14,TRBV5-4,TRBD1
CASSLLASGRWAEQYF,TGTGCCAGCAGTTTACTAGCTAGCGGGAGATGGGCCGAGCAGTACTTC,-,TRBJ2-7,16,TRBV27,TRBD2
CASSFTDRTEAFF,TGTGCCAGCAGTTTTACAGACAGAACTGAAGCTTTCTTT,-,TRBJ1-1,13,TRBV28,-
CASSLWGDYSNQPQHF,TGTGCCAGCAGTTTGTGGGGGGACTATAGCAATCAGCCCCAGCATTTT,-,TRBJ1-5,16,TRBV28,-
CASSTAGKPTADGYTF,TGTGCCAGCAGCACAGCGGGGAAACCGACGGCCGATGGCTACACCTTC,-,TRBJ1-2,16,TRBV7-9,-
CATSGTRTSTDTQYF,TGTGCCACCAGTGGGACACGAACGAGCACAGATACGCAGTATTTT,-,TRBJ2-3,15,TRBV24-1,-
CASTPSPGQRNSPLHF,TGTGCCAGTACCCCATCGCCCGGCCAGCGAAATTCACCCCTCCACTTT,once,TRBJ1-6,16,TRBV19,-
CAWSGGKTSGSNEQFF,TGTGCCTGGAGTGGAGGGAAGACTAGCGGGAGCAATGAGCAGTTCTTC,-,TRBJ2-1,16,TRBV30,TRBD2
CAADRDDSNQPQHF,TGTGCCGCTGACAGGGACGATAGCAATCAGCCCCAGCATTTT,-,TRBJ1-5,14,TRBV28,TRBD1
CASSPRLGGFSDTQYF,TGTGCCAGCAGTCCCCGGCTCGGCGGGTTTTCAGATACGCAGTATTTT,-,TRBJ2-3,16,TRBV13,-
CASSSQTGGYTEAFF,TGTGCCAGCAGTTCCCAGACAGGGGGCTACACTGAAGCTTTCTTT,-,TRBJ1-1,15,TRBV28,TRBD1